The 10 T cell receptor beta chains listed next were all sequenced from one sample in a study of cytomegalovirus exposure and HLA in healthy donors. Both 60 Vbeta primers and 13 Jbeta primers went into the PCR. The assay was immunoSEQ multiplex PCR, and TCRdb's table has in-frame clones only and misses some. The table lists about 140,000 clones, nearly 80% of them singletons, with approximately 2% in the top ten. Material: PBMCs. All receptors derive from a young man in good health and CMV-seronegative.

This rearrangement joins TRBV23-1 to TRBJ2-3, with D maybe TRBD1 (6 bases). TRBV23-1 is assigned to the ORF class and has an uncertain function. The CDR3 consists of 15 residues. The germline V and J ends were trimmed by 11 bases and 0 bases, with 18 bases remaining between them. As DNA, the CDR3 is TGCGCCTTCCGACTCAGGGGAACTAGCACAGATACGCAGTATTTT. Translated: CAFRLRGTSTDTQYF.

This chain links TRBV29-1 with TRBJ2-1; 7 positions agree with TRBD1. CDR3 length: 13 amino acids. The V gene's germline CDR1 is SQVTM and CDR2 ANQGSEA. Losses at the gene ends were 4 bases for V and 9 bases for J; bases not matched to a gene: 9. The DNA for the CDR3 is TGCAGCGTTGGGTCGAGACAGGGTACTGAGCAGTTCTTC. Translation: CSVGSRQGTEQFF.

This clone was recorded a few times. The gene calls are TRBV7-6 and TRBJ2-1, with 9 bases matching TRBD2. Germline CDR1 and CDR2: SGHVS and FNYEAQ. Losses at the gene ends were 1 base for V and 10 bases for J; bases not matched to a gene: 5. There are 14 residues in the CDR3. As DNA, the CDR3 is TGTGCCAGCAGCTTAGGAGGTCTAGCGGGAGAGCAGTTCTTC. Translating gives CASSLGGLAGEQFF.

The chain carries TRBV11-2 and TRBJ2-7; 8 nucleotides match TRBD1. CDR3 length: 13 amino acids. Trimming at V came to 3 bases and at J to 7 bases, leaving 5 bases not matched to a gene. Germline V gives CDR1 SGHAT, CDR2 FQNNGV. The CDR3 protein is CASSLDRAREQYF. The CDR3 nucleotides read TGTGCCAGCAGCTTGGACAGGGCAAGGGAGCAGTACTTC.

The CDR3 DNA reads as TGTGCCAGCAGCTATAGGGTCGGGTCGAGAGGGACAGATACGCAGTATTTT. Its protein is CASSYRVGSRGTDTQYF. The chain employs TRBV7-9 and TRBJ2-3; D possibly corresponds to TRBD2 (5 bases). With 4 bases removed from V and 3 bases from J, the gap between germline ends came to 20 bases. The CDR3 sequence is 17 residues long. Germline assignment: CDR1 SEHNR and CDR2 FQNEAQ (reference sequence).

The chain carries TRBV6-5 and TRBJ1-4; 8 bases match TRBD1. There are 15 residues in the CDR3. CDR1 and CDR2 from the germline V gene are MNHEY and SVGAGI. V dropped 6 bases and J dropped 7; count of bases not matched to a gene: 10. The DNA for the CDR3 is TGTGCCAGCAGAAAAACCGGGACAGGAGGTGAAAAACTGTTTTTT. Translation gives CASRKTGTGGEKLFF.

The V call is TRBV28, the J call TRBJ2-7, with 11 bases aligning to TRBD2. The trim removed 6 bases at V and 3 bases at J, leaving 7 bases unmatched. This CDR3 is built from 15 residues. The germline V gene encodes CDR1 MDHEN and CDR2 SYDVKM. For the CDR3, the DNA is TGTGCCAGCAGAGAGGGACTAGCGGCCCACTACGAGCAGTACTTC. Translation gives CASREGLAAHYEQYF.

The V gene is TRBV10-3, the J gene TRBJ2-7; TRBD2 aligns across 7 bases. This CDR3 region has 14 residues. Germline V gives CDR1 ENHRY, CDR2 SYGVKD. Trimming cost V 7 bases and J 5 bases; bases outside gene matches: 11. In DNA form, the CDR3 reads TGTGCCATCAAGGAGCGGGACCAAGGGAACGAGCAGTACTTC. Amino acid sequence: CAIKERDQGNEQYF.

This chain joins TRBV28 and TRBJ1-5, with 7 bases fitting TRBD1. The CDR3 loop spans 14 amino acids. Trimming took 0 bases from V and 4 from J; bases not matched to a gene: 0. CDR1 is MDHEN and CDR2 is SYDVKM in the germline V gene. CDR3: CASSLWTGNQPQHF. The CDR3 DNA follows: TGTGCCAGCAGTTTATGGACAGGGAATCAGCCCCAGCATTTT.

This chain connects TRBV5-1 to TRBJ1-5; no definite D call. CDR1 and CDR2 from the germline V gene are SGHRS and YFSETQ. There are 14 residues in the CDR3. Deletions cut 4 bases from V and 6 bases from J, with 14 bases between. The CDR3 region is CASSRGPESQPQHF. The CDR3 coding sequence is TGCGCCAGCAGCCGCGGCCCGGAGAGTCAGCCCCAGCATTTT.